This T cell receptor (beta chain) was observed in a study of Graves' ophthalmopathy and Graves' hyperthyroidism. Amplification of the TCR beta CDR3 regions used RNA transcripts (as template). An initial RT-PCR round employing HTBI primers preceded a second-round multiplex PCR. TCRdb re-called the multiplex PCR reads with MiXCR, one entry per CDR3 protein. Altogether under 200,000 distinct CDR3 sequences are present, 30% to 45% being singletons, with the ten largest covering approximately 6.3%. Study outcomes and limitations: Blood contained most expanded thyroid clonotypes exceeding 0.001 frequency. Progression of ophthalmopathy was predicted by the model with about 66% sensitivity and just over 72% specificity.

This CDR3 is 15 amino acids long. J gave up 1 base and V 6 bases, and 5 bases lay outside the gene matches. CDR1 is KGHDR, CDR2 SFDVKD, per germline. Other autoimmune diseases, uncontrolled infections, pregnancy or lactation led to the exclusion of patients. A volume of approximately 10 ml of fresh peripheral blood supplied the PBMCs. This clonotype was recorded many times. Its antigen is still unknown. What was sequenced was peripheral blood. The TCR comes from a woman aged 40 to 55 with Graves' ophthalmopathy. J is TRBJ2-5 and V is TRBV24-1; 9 bases align to TRBD1. CDR3: CATSSNRGPQETQYF. The CDR3 coding sequence is TGTGCCACCAGTTCGAACAGGGGGCCCCAAGAGACCCAGTACTTC.